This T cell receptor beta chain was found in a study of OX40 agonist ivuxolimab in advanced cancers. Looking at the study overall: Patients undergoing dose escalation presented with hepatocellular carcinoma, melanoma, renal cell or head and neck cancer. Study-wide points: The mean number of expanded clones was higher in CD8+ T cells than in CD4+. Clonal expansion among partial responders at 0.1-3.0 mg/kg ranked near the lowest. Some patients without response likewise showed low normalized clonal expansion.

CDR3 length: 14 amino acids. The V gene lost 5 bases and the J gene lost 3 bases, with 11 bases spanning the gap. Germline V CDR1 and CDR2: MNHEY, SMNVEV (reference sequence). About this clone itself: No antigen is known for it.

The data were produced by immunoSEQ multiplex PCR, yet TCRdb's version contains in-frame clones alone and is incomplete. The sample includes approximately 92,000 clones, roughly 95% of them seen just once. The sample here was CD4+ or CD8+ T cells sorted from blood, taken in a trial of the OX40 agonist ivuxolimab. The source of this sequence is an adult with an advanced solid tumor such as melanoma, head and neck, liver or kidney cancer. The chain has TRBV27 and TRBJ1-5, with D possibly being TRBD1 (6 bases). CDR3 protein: CASSVDRDNQPQHF. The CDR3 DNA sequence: TGTGCCAGCAGTGTGGACAGAGACAATCAGCCCCAGCATTTT.